This TCR beta chain is drawn from a study of early T cells in non-severe SARS-CoV-2 infection (TCRdb year 2021). Study-wide context: Bulk RNA from unsorted whole blood was used for TCR sequencing, so alpha and beta chains could not be paired.

Set within a cohort of healthcare workers in London, UK, this nested case-control study involved weekly PCR testing of nasopharyngeal swabs along with blood sampling. Between 23 and 31 March 2020, the week of the UK lockdown, healthcare workers were enrolled and then followed up weekly for as long as 16 weeks. V is trimmed back by 4 bases and J by 5 bases, and the junction contains 9 bases that no gene match accounts for. CDR1 and CDR2 (SQVTM, ANQGSEA) derive from the germline V gene. The CDR3 spans 15 residues, from the cysteine through the phenylalanine. Only the CDR3 portion is preserved as DNA: 45 bases, with reading frame beginning at the first base. What the study reported, not specific to this receptor: Matching against VDJdb was skewed toward anti-spike CD8 responses, likely underestimated virus-specific expansions, and missed private and CD4 specificities.

Libraries came from 5' RACE. Instrument on record: NextSeq 500. In the TCR library protocol, unique molecular identifiers were attached to individual cDNA molecules to correct for PCR bias and sequencing error. Both TCR alpha and beta chains were sequenced, and tight co-correlation was observed between alpha and beta sequence abundances in each sample. Concerning the study's data processing: V gene, J gene and CDR3 annotation of TCR sequences was performed with Decombinator V4. Expanded TCRs were defined as changing significantly between any two time points under a Poisson model with p below 0.0001. TCR abundances were normalised to the total number of TCRs sequenced per sample and were expressed as counts per million. MAIT TCRs were defined by TRAV1-2 paired with TRAJ12, TRAJ20 or TRAJ33, and iNKT TCRs by TRAV10 paired with TRAJ18. A search of VDJdb, accessed on 1 November 2021, was run for TCRs annotated to CMV, EBV and SARS-CoV-2, with TCRs annotated for multiple antigens excluded. The public sequencing data were trimmed at Q25 with fastp and processed into clonotypes with MiXCR by TCRdb, which kept only in-frame beta chains. Rows with a matching CDR3 protein are joined into one entry that keeps the most common DNA and genes. In this record, the V and J calls reflect TCRdb's handling and not the investigators' own analysis. The sample records around 50,000 distinct CDR3 sequences, about an eighth of which are singletons. The ten largest clones take up around 3.8% of the sample.

Ten or more counts support this clonotype. Its antigen is currently not known. No much larger clone is present one base from it, and per-base qualities are unavailable. The chain employs TRBV29-1 and TRBJ2-5, and 11 junction bases match TRBD2. Sequences were obtained from whole blood. The origin of this receptor is an adult who was a healthcare worker with PCR-confirmed SARS-CoV-2 infection or an uninfected control (not recorded which). The CDR3 sequence is CSVALTSGNSETQYF. At the DNA level, the sequence is TGCAGCGTTGCCCTGACTAGCGGGAACTCTGAGACCCAGTACTTC.